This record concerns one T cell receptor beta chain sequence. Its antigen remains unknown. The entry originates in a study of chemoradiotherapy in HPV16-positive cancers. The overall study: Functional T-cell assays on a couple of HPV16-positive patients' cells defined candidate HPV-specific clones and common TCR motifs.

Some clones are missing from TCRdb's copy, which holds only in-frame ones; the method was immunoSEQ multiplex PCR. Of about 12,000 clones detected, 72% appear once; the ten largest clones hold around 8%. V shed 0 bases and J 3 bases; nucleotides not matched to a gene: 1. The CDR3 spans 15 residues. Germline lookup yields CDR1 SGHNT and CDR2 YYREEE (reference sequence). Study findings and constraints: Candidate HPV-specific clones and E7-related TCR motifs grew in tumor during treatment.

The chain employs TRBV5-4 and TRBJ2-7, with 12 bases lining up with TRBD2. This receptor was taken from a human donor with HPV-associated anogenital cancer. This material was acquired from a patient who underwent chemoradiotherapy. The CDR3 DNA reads TGTGCCAGCAGCTTGGAGACTAGCGGGAGCTACGAGCAGTACTTC. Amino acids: CASSLETSGSYEQYF. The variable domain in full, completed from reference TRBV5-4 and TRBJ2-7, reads ETGVTQSPTHLIKTRGQQVTLRCSSQSGHNTVSWYQQALGQGPQFIFQYYREEENGRGNFPPRFSGLQFPNYSSELNVNALELDDSALYLCASSLETSGSYEQYFGPGTRLTVT.